This T cell receptor beta chain was recorded in a study of blood T cell repertoires in COVID-19. About the study: The samples span acute and convalescent COVID-19 from the United States, Italy and Spain. From T cells, B-cell-depleted T cells, or PBMCs came the material, which was cDNA or gDNA.

The authors' processing: Estimated nucleated cell counts came from reference gene primer amplification. Method: immunoSEQ multiplex PCR; TCRdb's copy keeps in-frame clones and lacks some. V and J calls and clone size follow that table, whereas D and trimming were derived from the DNA. The table lists under 250,000 clones, 84% of them singletons, with roughly 5.3% in the top ten. CDR1 is MGHRA and CDR2 is YSYEKL in the germline V gene. The junction had 11 bases not matched to a gene; V was cut back by 3 bases and J by 2 bases. The CDR3 sequence is 19 residues long. Sequenced sample: peripheral blood. This TCR was recovered from a woman aged 55-69 years who had recovered from COVID-19. The chain employs TRBV4-1 and TRBJ2-5; 14 nucleotides align to TRBD2. DNA of the CDR3: TGCGCCAGCAGCCACCCCGGACTAGCGGGGGGCCCGAATCAAGAGACCCAGTACTTC. It codes for CASSHPGLAGGPNQETQYF.